The 28 T cell receptor beta chains given below trace back to one sample, sequenced in a study of PD-L1 blockade in urothelial cancer. Measured with immunoSEQ multiplex PCR; TCRdb has only the in-frame clones, and not every one. The sample records 100,000 to 150,000 clones, roughly 83% being singletons. Time point: peripheral blood 6 weeks after treatment start. The sequencing used PBMCs, collected around atezolizumab (anti-PD-L1) treatment. The source of these receptors is a man in his fifties with urothelial cancer.

The chain links TRBV9 to TRBJ2-5; 8 bases fit TRBD2. V shed 4 bases and J 4 bases; nucleotides not matched to a gene: 6. The CDR3 has 14 residues. Germline V gene sequence: CDR1 SGDLS, CDR2 YYNGEE. Written as DNA, the CDR3 is TGTGCCAGCAGCTTAACCGGGACTAGAGAGACCCAGTACTTC. Translation: CASSLTGTRETQYF.

CDR3: CASSSGTAGHYEQYF. CDR3 DNA: TGTGCCAGCAGCTCCGGGACAGCCGGGCACTACGAGCAGTACTTC. The chain couples TRBV7-6 to TRBJ2-7, with TRBD1 identical over 7 bases. The trim removed 4 bases at V and 3 bases at J, leaving 9 bases unmatched. CDR3 length: 15 amino acids. CDR1 and CDR2 (germline): SGHVS, FNYEAQ.

V and J are TRBV7-9 and TRBJ2-6, with D perhaps TRBD1 (6 bases). This CDR3 has 16 amino acids. The V gene's germline CDR1 is SEHNR and CDR2 FQNEAQ (reference sequence). Trimming took 5 bases from V and 3 from J, leaving 14 bases between them. The DNA of the CDR3 is TGTGCCAGCAGCCCGAATTCAGGGGATGGGGCCAACGTCCTGACTTTC. It specifies CASSPNSGDGANVLTF.

The chain carries TRBV5-4 and TRBJ2-1, with 7 bases that match TRBD2. Germline V CDR1 and CDR2: SGHNT, YYREEE (reference sequence). The CDR3 is made up of 15 amino acids. Losses at the gene ends were 0 bases for V and 5 bases for J; bases not matched to a gene: 5. The CDR3 region is CASSLDLAGHNEQFF. The DNA of the CDR3 is TGTGCCAGCAGCTTGGATTTAGCGGGCCACAATGAGCAGTTCTTC.

This chain connects TRBV30 to TRBJ2-7, with a tentative D call TRBD2 (6 bases). The CDR3 contains 13 residues. Germline V CDR1 and CDR2: GTSNPN, SVGIG (reference sequence). Trimming took off 0 bases at V and 5 bases at J, with 11 bases between the two ends. CDR3 loop: CAWSVRGIDEQYF. As DNA, the CDR3 is TGTGCCTGGAGTGTTCGGGGGATCGACGAGCAGTACTTC. Complete variable domain (other parts from reference TRBV30 and TRBJ2-7): SQTIHQWPATLVQPVGSPLSLECTVEGTSNPNLYWYRQAAGRGLQLLFYSVGIGQISSEVPQNLSASRPQDRQFILSSKKLLLSDSGFYLCAWSVRGIDEQYFGPGTRLTVT.

The chain has TRBV5-6 and TRBJ1-1; D unclear. The CDR3 runs 11 residues. V lost 3 bases, J lost 8 bases, and 8 bases lay in between. Germline V gene lookup returns CDR1 SGHDT and CDR2 YYEEEE. The CDR3, as DNA: TGTGCCAGCAGCTGGGCGGGGGAAGCTTTCTTT. Translated, it gives CASSWAGEAFF.

This clone has a single count. This chain joins TRBV2 and TRBJ2-1, with 11 positions matching TRBD2. With V trimmed by 8 bases and J by 9 bases, 6 bases remained unmatched. The CDR3 has 13 residues. CDR1 is SNHLY and CDR2 is FYNNEI in the germline V gene. The CDR3 DNA follows: TGTGCCAGCGGGCTAGCGGGAGGAGGTGAGCAGTTCTTC. Translating gives CASGLAGGGEQFF.

The J gene is TRBJ2-1, the V gene TRBV5-4, with TRBD2 matching 8 bases. The CDR3 has 16 residues. Trimming cost V 4 bases and J 6 bases; bases outside gene matches: 12. The germline CDR1 and CDR2 sequences are SGHNT and YYREEE (reference sequence). CDR3 nucleotide sequence: TGTGCCAGCAGCGGGACGGGGGGGGAGGCCCGCAATGAGCAGTTCTTC. Residues: CASSGTGGEARNEQFF.

The chain recombines TRBV7-2 with TRBJ2-5, with 11 nucleotides matching TRBD2. The V gene's germline CDR1 is SGHTA and CDR2 FQGNSA. V lost 3 bases and J lost 5; bases outside the gene matches: 5. This CDR3 comprises 15 residues. For the CDR3, the DNA is TGTGCCAGCAGCTTGGGGACTAGCGGAGGGGAGACCCAGTACTTC. The encoded protein is CASSLGTSGGETQYF.

On this clone: The sample carries other DNA sequences with the same CDR3. The V gene is TRBV5-5, the J gene TRBJ2-7, with TRBD1 matching 8 bases. Germline values: CDR1 SGHKS, CDR2 YYEKEE (reference sequence). The length of the CDR3 is 13 residues. Trimming took 4 bases from V and 4 from J; bases not matched to a gene: 4. CDR3 residues: CASSPRQGYEQYF. The CDR3, as DNA: TGTGCCAGCAGCCCTAGACAGGGGTACGAGCAGTACTTC.

This chain joins TRBV27 and TRBJ2-7; a weak D match, TRBD1 (6 bases). Germline CDR1 MNHEY, CDR2 SMNVEV (reference sequence). The CDR3 runs to 14 residues. Trimming removed 2 bases at V and 6 bases at J, with 14 bases between. The CDR3 nucleotides are TGTGCCAGCAGTTTAACAGGGCGGCCCGGCGAGCAGTACTTC. Protein product: CASSLTGRPGEQYF.

This chain links TRBV28 with TRBJ1-2; the match to TRBD1 covers 10 bases. The J segment lost 8 bases and the V segment lost 7 bases, leaving 13 bases of the junction unmatched. Per the germline V gene, CDR1 is MDHEN and CDR2 is SYDVKM. This CDR3 comprises 15 residues. CDR3 sequence: CASTKGGQGTSGYTF. The CDR3 nucleotides read TGTGCCAGCACAAAGGGGGGACAGGGGACTTCGGGCTACACCTTC.

The rearrangement links TRBV27 to TRBJ2-3; tentative D call: TRBD2 (6 bases). CDR1 and CDR2 (germline): MNHEY, SMNVEV (reference sequence). Trimming left V 6 bases short and J 0 bases short, with 19 bases between. CDR3 length: 17 residues. The CDR3 region is CASSPWAIAASTDTQYF. The CDR3 nucleotides read TGTGCCAGCAGCCCCTGGGCTATAGCGGCTAGCACAGATACGCAGTATTTT.

This clone has a single count. The gene calls are TRBV11-2 and TRBJ2-3; 9 bases agree with TRBD2. The J segment lost 0 bases and the V segment lost 7 bases, leaving 14 bases of the junction unmatched. CDR3 length equals 18 residues. Germline loops: CDR1 SGHAT, CDR2 FQNNGV. In DNA, the CDR3 is TGTGCCAGCACCCTCCTCAGCGGGAGGTTGCGGAGCACAGATACGCAGTATTTT. The encoded protein is CASTLLSGRLRSTDTQYF.

This chain connects TRBV18 to TRBJ2-6; 9 nucleotides align to TRBD1. The CDR3 sequence is 18 residues long. Unmatched junction bases numbered 15, after V lost 8 bases and J lost 4 bases. CDR1 KGHSH and CDR2 LQKENI come from the germline V gene. CDR3: CASHPQQGAISGANVLTF. In DNA, the CDR3 is TGTGCCAGCCACCCCCAACAGGGGGCAATCTCAGGGGCCAACGTCCTGACTTTC. The variable domain in full, with the rest retrieved from reference TRBV18 and TRBJ2-6, is NAGVMQNPRHLVRRRGQEARLRCSPMKGHSHVYWYRQLPEEGLKFMVYLQKENIIDESGMPKERFSAEFPKEGPSILRIQQVVRGDSAAYFCASHPQQGAISGANVLTFGAGSRLTVL.

The chain employs TRBV6-1 and TRBJ2-1; possibly TRBD2 for D (5 bases). Germline CDR1 is MNHNS and CDR2 is SASEGT. The CDR3 extends over 14 amino acids. Trimming removed 4 bases from V and 4 bases from J, with 11 bases in between. The CDR3 sequence: CASSVGMAYNEQFF. For the CDR3, the DNA is TGTGCCAGCAGTGTCGGGATGGCTTACAATGAGCAGTTCTTC.

The chain is built from TRBV5-1 and TRBJ2-2; 9 nucleotides line up with TRBD2. The CDR3 runs to 16 residues. Germline V gene sequence: CDR1 SGHRS, CDR2 YFSETQ. V shed 0 bases and J 5 bases; nucleotides not matched to a gene: 5. The CDR3, as DNA: TGCGCCAGCAGCTTGGTTGAGAGCGGGAGGACCGGGGAGCTGTTTTTT. This sequence encodes CASSLVESGRTGELFF.

V gene TRBV9 combines with J gene TRBJ2-7, with 8 bases lining up with TRBD1. CDR3 length equals 16 residues. CDR1 is SGDLS and CDR2 is YYNGEE in the germline V gene. V shed 4 bases, J shed 5 bases, and the junction held 14 bases outside the gene matches. The CDR3 region has the DNA TGTGCCAGCAGCAAGACCTCAGGGGGCCCGTTTGACGAGCAGTACTTC. Protein product: CASSKTSGGPFDEQYF.

V usage is TRBV28 and J usage is TRBJ2-7; 7 bases are a match to TRBD1. This CDR3 spans 13 amino acids. J was trimmed by 6 bases and V by 8 bases; bases with no gene match: 10. Germline values: CDR1 MDHEN, CDR2 SYDVKM. CDR3 nucleotide sequence: TGTGCCAGCGTGGGACAGCTGAATAGCGAGCAGTACTTC. This translates into CASVGQLNSEQYF.

This clone appeared once. The CDR3 sequence: CASSPPYGSLAKNIQYF. CDR3 sequence (DNA): TGTGCCAGCTCACCACCCTACGGGTCACTAGCCAAAAACATTCAGTACTTC. V is TRBV18 and J is TRBJ2-4; no clear D gene. This CDR3 has 17 amino acids. The ends were cut back, 0 bases at V and 0 bases at J, with 12 bases in the middle. CDR1 KGHSH and CDR2 LQKENI come from the germline V gene.

This clone was recorded once. The rearrangement links TRBV6-5 to TRBJ1-5; D is unresolved. V was cut by 6 bases and J by 4 bases, with 16 bases left in between. This CDR3 has 15 amino acids. CDR1 and CDR2 from the germline V gene are MNHEY and SVGAGI. The CDR3 here is CASSPAGIGNQPQHF. The CDR3 nucleotides are TGTGCCAGCAGCCCCGCGGGGATTGGTAATCAGCCCCAGCATTTT.

The chain employs TRBV5-1 and TRBJ1-5; the match to TRBD1 covers 7 bases. The junction had 3 bases not matched to a gene; V was cut back by 4 bases and J by 2 bases. The CDR3 has 14 residues. CDR1 is SGHRS and CDR2 is YFSETQ in the germline V gene. CDR3 in DNA: TGCGCCAGCAGCCCGACAGGGCGCAATCAGCCCCAGCATTTT. Translating it yields CASSPTGRNQPQHF.

The chain joins TRBV6-4 to TRBJ1-1; 7 bases align to TRBD1. J lost 3 bases, V lost 7 bases, and 8 bases had no gene match. The CDR3 sequence is 14 residues long. Germline loops: CDR1 MRHNA, CDR2 SNTAGT. The CDR3 loop is CASKQDRVYTEAFF. The CDR3 coding sequence is TGTGCCAGCAAACAAGACAGGGTCTACACTGAAGCTTTCTTT.

The chain joins TRBV28 to TRBJ2-7; D might be TRBD2 (5 bases). Germline loops: CDR1 MDHEN, CDR2 SYDVKM. The CDR3 contains 15 residues. The ends were cut back, 6 bases at V and 0 bases at J, with 15 bases in the middle. The CDR3 sequence: CASRVDGKSSYEQYF. The CDR3 DNA follows: TGTGCCAGCAGAGTCGACGGGAAGAGCTCCTACGAGCAGTACTTC.

The chain combines TRBV28 with TRBJ2-5, with 7 bases that match TRBD2. V lost 11 bases and J lost 3; bases outside the gene matches: 9. The germline V gene encodes CDR1 MDHEN and CDR2 SYDVKM. The CDR3 contains 13 residues. For the CDR3, the DNA is TGTGCCGGCCAATGGCTAGCGGAAGAGACCCAGTACTTC. It is translated as CAGQWLAEETQYF. The variable domain in full, completed from reference TRBV28 and TRBJ2-5, reads DVKVTQSSRYLVKRTGEKVFLECVQDMDHENMFWYRQDPGLGLRLIYFSYDVKMKEKGDIPEGYSVSREKKERFSLILESASTNQTSMYLCAGQWLAEETQYFGPGTRLLVL.

The genes are TRBV30 and TRBJ1-3; the match to TRBD1 covers 7 bases. J gave up 4 bases and V 7 bases, and 10 bases lay outside the gene matches. The CDR3 length is 14 residues. Per germline, CDR1 GTSNPN and CDR2 SVGIG (reference sequence). This CDR3 reads CASLPTGHGNTIYF. The CDR3 coding sequence is TGTGCCTCCCTCCCGACAGGGCACGGAAACACCATATATTTT.

The chain is built from TRBV5-1 and TRBJ2-1, with 14 positions matching TRBD2. This CDR3 region has 17 residues. V was pared by 0 bases and J by 8 bases, with 7 bases of the junction left unmatched. The germline gives CDR1 SGHRS, CDR2 YFSETQ. In DNA, the CDR3 is TGCGCCAGCAGCTTGGCCGGGACTAGCGGGAGAGGAGATGAGCAGTTCTTC. Protein sequence: CASSLAGTSGRGDEQFF.

The chain joins TRBV7-9 to TRBJ1-2, with TRBD1 matching over 7 bases. CDR3 size: 14 residues. The junction had 2 bases not matched to a gene; V was cut back by 4 bases and J by 0 bases. Germline values: CDR1 SEHNR, CDR2 FQNEAQ (reference sequence). The CDR3 region is CASSYRGANYGYTF. The CDR3 region has the DNA TGTGCCAGCAGCTACAGGGGTGCTAACTATGGCTACACCTTC.